The T cell receptor beta chain under discussion was sequenced for a study of human T cells and chemical hapten exposure (dated by TCRdb to about 2021). In the study overall: Libraries were combined into a pool for sequencing, and differences in TCR yield between samples came mainly from small differences in library volumes within the pool. Peripheral blood TCR repertoire changes were tracked in vivo in alopecia patients during primary and secondary sensitization to the hapten diphenylcyclopropenone (DPC). For every blood RNA sample, sequencing covered both the TCR alpha and TCR beta chains. Findings and caveats that apply to the study as a whole: After repeated subsampling, the strength of the expansion versus patch-test correlation and the threshold at which it became significant changed. No change with DPC sensitization was found in the number of TCRs above 1 in 1000 frequency, and no evidence of global repertoire structure alterations was found.

Total RNA was extracted from unfractionated whole blood that had been collected in Tempus Blood RNA tubes. Roughly 5 healthy volunteers were used as TCR sequencing controls and were bled at day 0, 2 weeks and 6 weeks. This clonotype was recorded many times. Its antigen is not yet known. There are no base qualities to consult, and no much larger clone falls within one base. The method was 5' RACE. Sequencing relied on an Illumina MiSeq. During library preparation, unique molecular identifiers were attached to individual cDNA molecules so that TCRs could be counted in a quantitative, reproducible way. Turning to the authors' computational methods: Samples had a median of about 96,000 TCRs, with a range from 23,224 to 690,600. The Decombinator software suite was used to annotate the V, J and CDR3 of the TCR reads. For PS versus PT1 abundance plots, all samples were subsampled to the same number of TCRs (28,000). TCRs were defined as expanded if absent before sensitization and observed at least eight times at the 2-week time point. The public reads were run again by TCRdb, first through fastp at Q25 and then through MiXCR, and only productive beta chains were kept. CDR3 protein duplicates are merged, each entry listing the most common genes and DNA. These V and J calls rely on TCRdb rather than the paper's analysis. Within this sample are about 110,000 distinct CDR3 sequences, with approximately 20% of them counted one time only. The ten largest account for 2.8% of the sample.

The CDR3, cysteine through phenylalanine, is 16 amino acids long. This entry keeps only the CDR3 DNA: 48 bases, framed from base 1. CDR1 and CDR2, per the germline V gene, are MGHRA and YSYEKL. Trimming costs V 4 bases and J 0 bases, and their ends lie 16 bases apart. Recombination connected TRBV4-1 to TRBJ2-7, and possibly TRBD2, on 5 matching bases. This TCR was recovered from a human donor in good health. Here the CDR3 is given as CASSPKDSPSSYEQYF. The sequenced DNA: TGCGCCAGCAGCCCAAAGGACTCTCCGAGCTCCTACGAGCAGTACTTC.